The 3 T cell receptor beta chains presented below share a single source sample, sequenced in a study of cytomegalovirus exposure and HLA in healthy donors. TCRdb's copy holds only in-frame clones and misses some; the assay was immunoSEQ multiplex PCR. Among around 120,000 clones listed, roughly 88% were seen once. Sequencing was carried out using PBMCs. These receptor sequences come from a man in his late teens or twenties in good health and CMV-seronegative.

The chain employs TRBV5-1 and TRBJ2-7; TRBD1 aligns across 9 bases. The length of the CDR3 is 14 residues. V lost 3 bases, J lost 2 bases, and 3 bases stayed unmatched. In germline, CDR1 is SGHRS, CDR2 YFSETQ. The CDR3 here is CASSSRQGAYEQYF. In DNA, the CDR3 is TGCGCCAGCAGCTCCCGACAGGGGGCCTACGAGCAGTACTTC. Combining the CDR3 with reference TRBV5-1 and TRBJ2-7 gives the whole variable domain KAGVTQTPRYLIKTRGQQVTLSCSPISGHRSVSWYQQTPGQGLQFLFEYFSETQRNKGNFPGRFSGRQFSNSRSEMNVSTLELGDSALYLCASSSRQGAYEQYFGPGTRLTVT.

This clone was seen a few times. The chain joins TRBV25-1 to TRBJ2-3; 7 nucleotides align to TRBD2. The CDR3 extends over 14 amino acids. Trimming cost V 3 bases and J 4 bases; bases outside gene matches: 4. Germline V gene data show CDR1 as MGHDK and CDR2 as SYGVNS. The CDR3 protein is CASSEGGHPDTQYF. The CDR3 DNA is TGTGCCAGCAGTGAGGGAGGGCATCCAGATACGCAGTATTTT.

Note on this clone: This may be a read error: a much more frequent sequence differs by one nucleotide. This CDR3 is also generated by other DNA sequences in the sample. This rearrangement joins TRBV6-5 to TRBJ1-3; TRBD1 matches 10 bases. Looked up from germline, CDR1 is MNHEY and CDR2 is SVGAGI. CDR3 length equals 14 residues. J gave up 5 bases and V 4 bases, and 2 bases lay outside the gene matches. The CDR3 protein is CASSSTGGRNTIYF. The CDR3 nucleotides are TGTGCCAGCAGTTCGACAGGGGGCCGAAACACCATATATTTT.